The 10 T cell receptor beta chains reported below all come from one sample, sequenced in a study of cytomegalovirus exposure and HLA in healthy donors. Vbeta (60) and Jbeta (13) primers were used in the PCR. Here immunoSEQ multiplex PCR was the method, and the copy in TCRdb shows in-frame clones only, minus some. The table lists around 110,000 clones, 9.5% of them singletons. Sequences were obtained from PBMCs. These receptors were taken from a man aged 25-40 years in good health and CMV-seronegative.

This clone turned up a few times. The chain employs TRBV28 and TRBJ2-7, with D maybe TRBD2 (7 bases). Germline CDR1 MDHEN, CDR2 SYDVKM. The length of the CDR3 is 15 residues. V lost 5 bases and J lost 2, with 16 bases in between. CDR3 DNA: TGTGCCAGCAGTACACAGGGAGGGAAGACCTACGAGCAGTACTTC. Protein sequence: CASSTQGGKTYEQYF.

This clone was observed a few times. This chain joins TRBV7-3 and TRBJ2-3, with 7 nucleotides matching TRBD2. Germline loops: CDR1 SGHTA, CDR2 FQGTGA. V lost 5 bases, J lost 4 bases, and 6 bases stayed unmatched. This CDR3 contains 14 residues. In nucleotides, the CDR3 is TGTGCCAGCAGCCTGGGACTACTATCAGATACGCAGTATTTT. Amino acids: CASSLGLLSDTQYF. The whole variable domain, filled in from reference TRBV7-3 and TRBJ2-3, reads GAGVSQTPSNKVTEKGKYVELRCDPISGHTALYWYRQSLGQGPEFLIYFQGTGAADDSGLPNDRFFAVRPEGSVSTLKIQRTERGDSAVYLCASSLGLLSDTQYFGPGTRLTVL.

This chain connects TRBV13 to TRBJ1-1, with a possible D match to TRBD1 (6 bases). CDR3 length: 12 residues. Germline CDR1 reads PRHDT; CDR2 reads FYEKMQ (reference sequence). The V end lost 5 bases, the J end lost 7 bases, and 11 bases lay between the germline ends. DNA for the CDR3: TGTGCCAGCAGCCAGGACAGCCATGAAGCTTTCTTT. As protein: CASSQDSHEAFF. Looking up the rest from reference TRBV13 and TRBJ1-1 gives the full variable domain: AAGVIQSPRHLIKEKRETATLKCYPIPRHDTVYWYQQGPGQDPQFLISFYEKMQSDKGSIPDRFSAQQFSDYHSELNMSSLELGDSALYFCASSQDSHEAFFGQGTRLTVV.

The V call is TRBV11-2, the J call TRBJ2-1; 10 positions match TRBD2. V dropped 5 bases and J dropped 4; count of bases not matched to a gene: 5. Germline V gene sequence: CDR1 SGHAT, CDR2 FQNNGV. The CDR3 loop spans 15 amino acids. CDR3 residues: CASSPRLAGYNEQFF. The CDR3 nucleotides read TGTGCCAGCAGCCCCCGACTAGCGGGTTACAATGAGCAGTTCTTC.

V and J are TRBV29-1 and TRBJ1-4; 9 positions match TRBD1. After removal of 4 bases from V and 6 bases from J, the junction contained 3 bases not matched to a gene. CDR3 length: 13 amino acids. CDR1 and CDR2 (germline): SQVTM, ANQGSEA. In nucleotides, the CDR3 is TGCAGCGTTGGGACAGGGGTGGATGAAAAACTGTTTTTT. Protein product: CSVGTGVDEKLFF. The whole variable domain, remainder taken from reference TRBV29-1 and TRBJ1-4, is SAVISQKPSRDICQRGTSLTIQCQVDSQVTMMFWYRQQPGQSLTLIATANQGSEATYESGFVIDKFPISRPNLTFSTLTVSNMSPEDSSIYLCSVGTGVDEKLFFGSGTQLSVL.

V gene TRBV11-2 combines with J gene TRBJ2-1, with 7 bases that match TRBD1. V shed 3 bases and J 4 bases; nucleotides not matched to a gene: 6. Germline V lookup: CDR1 SGHAT, CDR2 FQNNGV. This CDR3 has 15 amino acids. CDR3 protein: CASSFTGTVYNEQFF. For the CDR3, the DNA is TGTGCCAGCAGCTTCACCGGGACAGTGTACAATGAGCAGTTCTTC.

The chain employs TRBV18 and TRBJ2-7; D perhaps matches TRBD2 (5 bases). The CDR3 sequence is 14 residues long. Between the trimmed V and J ends, which lost 1 base and 2 bases, there was a span of 9 bases. Germline V gene data show CDR1 as KGHSH and CDR2 as LQKENI. The CDR3 loop reads CASSPQGATYEQYF. The CDR3 region has the DNA TGTGCCAGCTCACCACAGGGAGCTACCTACGAGCAGTACTTC.

This clone was observed a few times. The chain has TRBV7-2 and TRBJ2-1; D is perhaps TRBD1 (5 bases). V lost 5 bases and J 6 bases, leaving 23 bases between the germline ends. Per germline, CDR1 SGHTA and CDR2 FQGNSA. The CDR3 consists of 17 residues. CDR3 nucleotide sequence: TGTGCCAGCAGCCCACAACCCCAAGGGGCCCTCGGCAATGAGCAGTTCTTC. It translates to CASSPQPQGALGNEQFF.

This clone was counted between two and nine times. The chain couples TRBV19 to TRBJ2-7; 11 bases are a match to TRBD2. Germline CDR1 is LNHDA and CDR2 is SQIVND (reference sequence). With 5 bases clipped from V and 6 bases from J, the junction kept 12 bases outside the gene matches. This CDR3 contains 16 residues. CDR3 sequence (DNA): TGTGCCAGTAGTGATCAGACACTAGCGGGAGCGATCGAGCAGTACTTC. It encodes CASSDQTLAGAIEQYF. The full variable domain, in which reference TRBV19 and TRBJ2-7 provide the parts outside the CDR3, is DGGITQSPKYLFRKEGQNVTLSCEQNLNHDAMYWYRQDPGQGLRLIYYSQIVNDFQKGDIAEGYSVSREKKESFPLTVTSAQKNPTAFYLCASSDQTLAGAIEQYFGPGTRLTVT.

This sequence joins TRBV7-9 and TRBJ2-3; the D gene is possibly TRBD2 (5 bases). The V and J ends lost 4 bases and 3 bases respectively, with 20 bases between them. Germline lookup yields CDR1 SEHNR and CDR2 FQNEAQ (reference sequence). This CDR3 comprises 17 residues. CDR3 protein: CASSSALSGWETDTQYF. In DNA, the CDR3 is TGTGCCAGCAGCTCCGCCCTGAGTGGGTGGGAGACAGATACGCAGTATTTT.